These 21 T cell receptor beta chains were sequenced from one sample in a study of blood T cell repertoires in COVID-19. Method: immunoSEQ multiplex PCR; TCRdb's copy keeps in-frame clones and lacks some. The data show some 110,000 clones, with less than 85% seen just once and 2% to 3% held by the top ten. The sample comprised peripheral blood. The receptors were sampled from a man aged 45-65 years with acute or convalescent COVID-19.

This clone occurred a few times. The identical CDR3 is also encoded by other nucleotide sequences in the sample. The chain employs TRBV29-1 and TRBJ2-1; D might be TRBD2 (5 bases). Germline CDR1 and CDR2: SQVTM and ANQGSEA. The CDR3 is 11 amino acids. Trimming left V 3 bases short and J 6 bases short, with 6 bases between. CDR3 loop: CSVDRGNEQFF. The DNA of the CDR3 is TGCAGCGTTGATCGGGGCAATGAGCAGTTCTTC.

The V call is TRBV28, the J call TRBJ1-1; TRBD1 aligns across 7 bases. The CDR3 is 15 residues long. J lost 1 base, V lost 5 bases, and 7 bases had no gene match. Germline CDR1 is MDHEN and CDR2 is SYDVKM. CDR3 in amino acids: CASSLEQGSNTEAFF. CDR3 bases: TGTGCCAGCAGTCTCGAACAGGGGTCGAACACTGAAGCTTTCTTT.

The rearrangement links TRBV28 to TRBJ2-1; 12 nucleotides align to TRBD2. The ends lost 4 bases at V and 6 bases at J; junction bases unmatched: 4. This CDR3 has 15 amino acids. Per germline, CDR1 MDHEN and CDR2 SYDVKM. DNA for the CDR3: TGTGCCAGCAGTTCCTGGACTAGCGGGGCCAATGAGCAGTTCTTC. Protein: CASSSWTSGANEQFF.

In DNA form, the CDR3 reads TGTGCCTGGAGTGTCCAATTGAGGGGGCAGGGCTATGGCTACACCTTC. The encoded protein is CAWSVQLRGQGYGYTF. This chain joins TRBV30 and TRBJ1-2; 7 bases match TRBD1. This CDR3 contains 16 residues. Germline CDR1 is GTSNPN and CDR2 is SVGIG (reference sequence). V shed 0 bases and J 4 bases; nucleotides not matched to a gene: 11. Full variable domain (outside the CDR3, taken from reference TRBV30 and TRBJ1-2): SQTIHQWPATLVQPVGSPLSLECTVEGTSNPNLYWYRQAAGRGLQLLFYSVGIGQISSEVPQNLSASRPQDRQFILSSKKLLLSDSGFYLCAWSVQLRGQGYGYTFGSGTRLTVV.

This clone was seen only once. This rearrangement joins TRBV30 to TRBJ1-6, with 9 bases identical to TRBD1. This CDR3 region has 14 residues. CDR1 and CDR2 from the germline V gene are GTSNPN and SVGIG (reference sequence). The junction had 8 bases not matched to a gene; V was cut back by 6 bases and J by 8 bases. The CDR3, as DNA: TGTGCCTGCCAACAGGGGGCGTTGGATTCACCCCTCCACTTT. It yields the protein CACQQGALDSPLHF.

The chain joins TRBV3-1 (or the pseudogene TRBV3-2) to TRBJ2-5, with D possibly TRBD2 on 5 matching bases. The CDR3 contains 15 residues. Deletions cut 1 base from V and 1 base from J, with 10 bases between. From germline, CDR1 is LGHDT and CDR2 YNNKEL (reference sequence). CDR3 amino acids: CASSQVPRGQETQYF. CDR3 bases: TGTGCCAGCAGCCAAGTACCTCGGGGCCAAGAGACCCAGTACTTC.

This sequence joins TRBV19 and TRBJ2-1; TRBD2 matches 10 bases. The CDR3 is 17 residues long. V was pared by 0 bases and J by 7 bases, with 9 bases of the junction left unmatched. Germline CDR1 and CDR2: LNHDA and SQIVND (reference sequence). The CDR3, as DNA: TGTGCCAGTAGTATAGAGGGGTCTAGCGGGAGTTATAATGAGCAGTTCTTC. Translation: CASSIEGSSGSYNEQFF.

V usage is TRBV6-5 and J usage is TRBJ2-1; no clear D gene. Germline CDR1 and CDR2: MNHEY and SVGAGI. V lost 5 bases and J 0 bases, leaving 11 bases between the germline ends. The CDR3 contains 15 residues. The CDR3 loop is CASSKLESSYNEQFF. In DNA, the CDR3 is TGTGCCAGCAGTAAGTTAGAGAGCTCCTACAATGAGCAGTTCTTC.

This chain uses TRBV24-1 with TRBJ2-5, with no clear D. CDR1 KGHDR and CDR2 SFDVKD come from the germline V gene. Trimming took 8 bases from V and 0 from J, leaving 3 bases between them. The CDR3 totals 11 residues. Written as DNA, the CDR3 is TGTGCCACCACGGACCAAGAGACCCAGTACTTC. Its protein product is CATTDQETQYF.

The chain recombines TRBV20-1 with TRBJ2-7; no definite D call. The CDR3 extends over 11 amino acids. Germline CDR1 reads DFQATT; CDR2 reads SNEGSKA (reference sequence). The V end lost 3 bases, the J end lost 3 bases, and 6 bases lay between the germline ends. This chain's CDR3 is CSASDNYEQYF. The CDR3 nucleotides are TGCAGTGCTAGTGACAACTACGAGCAGTACTTC.

The chain combines TRBV12-3 or TRBV12-4 with TRBJ1-1; tentatively, D is TRBD1 (6 bases). The CDR3 covers 13 residues. The germline V and J ends were trimmed by 6 bases and 10 bases, with 18 bases remaining between them. The CDR3: CASRTGMGRRAFF. As DNA, the CDR3 is TGTGCCAGCAGGACAGGTATGGGGCGAAGAGCTTTCTTT.

The genes are TRBV19 and TRBJ2-7; a weak D match, TRBD1 (6 bases). The length of the CDR3 is 16 residues. Per the germline V gene, CDR1 is LNHDA and CDR2 is SQIVND (reference sequence). The V end was cut by 1 base, the J end by 4 bases, with 17 bases between. The CDR3 sequence is CASSIGLGDTTYEQYF. The CDR3 DNA reads TGTGCCAGTAGTATAGGTCTCGGGGACACGACATACGAGCAGTACTTC.

The rearrangement uses TRBV6-1 and TRBJ2-3, with a weak D call TRBD2 (5 bases). Germline V gene lookup returns CDR1 MNHNS and CDR2 SASEGT. This CDR3 is built from 16 residues. The V end was cut by 4 bases, the J end by 2 bases, with 16 bases between. CDR3 amino acids: CASSARSADFTDTQYF. The CDR3 coding sequence is TGTGCCAGCAGTGCACGTAGCGCCGACTTCACAGATACGCAGTATTTT.

V usage is TRBV5-1 and J usage is TRBJ2-3; D gene ambiguous. Germline V lookup: CDR1 SGHRS, CDR2 YFSETQ. Trimming cost V 3 bases and J 2 bases, with 13 bases left between them. This CDR3 contains 15 residues. CDR3 amino acids: CASSSVDDFTDTQYF. CDR3 nucleotides: TGCGCCAGCAGCTCCGTCGACGACTTCACAGATACGCAGTATTTT.

As DNA, the CDR3 is TGCGCCAGCAGCCAAGTTCAAGACGGACTCTATGGCTACACCTTC. The encoded protein is CASSQVQDGLYGYTF. The chain carries TRBV4-1 and TRBJ1-2; D is uncertain. Trimming removed 1 base at V and 4 bases at J, with 13 bases between. Germline CDR1 MGHRA, CDR2 YSYEKL. The CDR3 is 15 residues long.

J is TRBJ1-4 and V is TRBV5-5, with D perhaps matching TRBD1 (5 bases). Trimming pared 2 bases from V and 2 bases from J, leaving 16 bases between. The length of the CDR3 is 17 residues. Germline values: CDR1 SGHKS, CDR2 YYEKEE (reference sequence). The CDR3 coding sequence is TGTGCCAGCAGCTTCTTTTGGGGCAGCCTGACTAATGAAAAACTGTTTTTT. Its translation: CASSFFWGSLTNEKLFF.

V gene TRBV7-4 combines with J gene TRBJ1-5; D unresolved. Germline V gene data show CDR1 as SGHVT and CDR2 as SQSDAQ. V was shortened by 1 base and J by 4 bases, with 5 bases between the two germline ends. The CDR3 runs to 13 residues. This chain's CDR3 is CASSLVFNQPQHF. The CDR3 DNA reads as TGTGCCAGCAGCTTAGTCTTTAATCAGCCCCAGCATTTT.

This rearrangement joins TRBV5-1 to TRBJ2-5; D possibly corresponds to TRBD1 (5 bases). V shed 0 bases and J shed 4 bases, with 10 bases lying between them. CDR1 is SGHRS and CDR2 is YFSETQ in the germline V gene. The CDR3 loop spans 14 amino acids. The CDR3 loop reads CASSLEGPGETQYF. CDR3 in DNA: TGCGCCAGCAGCTTGGAGGGGCCCGGAGAGACCCAGTACTTC.

This chain connects TRBV18 to TRBJ1-1, with D unclear. V was pared by 6 bases and J by 0 bases, with 14 bases between. Germline CDR1 KGHSH, CDR2 LQKENI. The CDR3 extends over 15 amino acids. CDR3 in amino acids: CASSPGGLLNTEAFF. CDR3 coding DNA: TGTGCCAGCTCGCCTGGAGGACTGTTGAACACTGAAGCTTTCTTT.

The DNA of the CDR3 is TGTGCCAGCAGTTGGGGACAGGGCAATCAGCCCCAGCATTTT. This codes for CASSWGQGNQPQHF. The chain is built from TRBV27 and TRBJ1-5; 8 bases fit TRBD1. The V segment lost 4 bases and the J segment 2 bases; nucleotides outside the gene matches: 1. The germline V gene has CDR1 MNHEY and CDR2 SMNVEV (reference sequence). The CDR3 is 14 residues long.

The CDR3 bases are TGTGCCAGCAGCTTAACGACGGGAGACTGGGAGACCCAGTACTTC. It encodes CASSLTTGDWETQYF. The rearrangement links TRBV7-6 to TRBJ2-5; D may be TRBD2 (6 bases). Germline-derived CDR1 and CDR2 are SGHVS and FNYEAQ. The CDR3 is 15 amino acids. The V gene lost 2 bases and the J gene lost 5 bases, with 15 bases spanning the gap.